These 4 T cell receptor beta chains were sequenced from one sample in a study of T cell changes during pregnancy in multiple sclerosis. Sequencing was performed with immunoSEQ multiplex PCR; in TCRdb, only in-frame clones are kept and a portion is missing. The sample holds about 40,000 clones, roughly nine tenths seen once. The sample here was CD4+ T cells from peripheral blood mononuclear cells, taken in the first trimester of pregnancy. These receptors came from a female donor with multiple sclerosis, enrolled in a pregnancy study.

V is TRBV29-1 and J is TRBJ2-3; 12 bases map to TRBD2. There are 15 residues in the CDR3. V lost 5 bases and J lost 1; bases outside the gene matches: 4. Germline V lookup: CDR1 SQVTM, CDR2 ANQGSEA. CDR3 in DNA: TGCAGCGTTCGGACTAGCGGGGCAGGCACAGATACGCAGTATTTT. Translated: CSVRTSGAGTDTQYF.

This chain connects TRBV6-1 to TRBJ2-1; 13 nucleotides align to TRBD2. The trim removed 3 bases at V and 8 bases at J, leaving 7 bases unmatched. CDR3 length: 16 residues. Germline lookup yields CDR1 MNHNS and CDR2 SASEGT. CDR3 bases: TGTGCCAGCAGTGACCTACTAGCGGGGGGGGGCGATGAGCAGTTCTTC. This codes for CASSDLLAGGGDEQFF.

CDR3 protein: CASSPHGTYTEAFF. DNA of the CDR3: TGTGCCAGCAGTCCCCACGGGACATACACTGAAGCTTTCTTT. This rearrangement joins TRBV28 to TRBJ1-1, with a weak D call TRBD1 (6 bases). The CDR3 is made up of 14 amino acids. From germline, CDR1 is MDHEN and CDR2 SYDVKM. With 5 bases removed from V and 3 bases from J, the gap between germline ends came to 13 bases. Full variable domain (rest looked up from reference TRBV28 and TRBJ1-1): DVKVTQSSRYLVKRTGEKVFLECVQDMDHENMFWYRQDPGLGLRLIYFSYDVKMKEKGDIPEGYSVSREKKERFSLILESASTNQTSMYLCASSPHGTYTEAFFGQGTRLTVV.

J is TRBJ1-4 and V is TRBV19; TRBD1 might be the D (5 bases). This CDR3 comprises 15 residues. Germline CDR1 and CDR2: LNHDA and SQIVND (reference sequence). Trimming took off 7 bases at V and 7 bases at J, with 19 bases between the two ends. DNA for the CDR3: TGTGCCAGTATGCGGGGGATAAGGCGAGGTGAAAAACTGTTTTTT. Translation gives CASMRGIRRGEKLFF.